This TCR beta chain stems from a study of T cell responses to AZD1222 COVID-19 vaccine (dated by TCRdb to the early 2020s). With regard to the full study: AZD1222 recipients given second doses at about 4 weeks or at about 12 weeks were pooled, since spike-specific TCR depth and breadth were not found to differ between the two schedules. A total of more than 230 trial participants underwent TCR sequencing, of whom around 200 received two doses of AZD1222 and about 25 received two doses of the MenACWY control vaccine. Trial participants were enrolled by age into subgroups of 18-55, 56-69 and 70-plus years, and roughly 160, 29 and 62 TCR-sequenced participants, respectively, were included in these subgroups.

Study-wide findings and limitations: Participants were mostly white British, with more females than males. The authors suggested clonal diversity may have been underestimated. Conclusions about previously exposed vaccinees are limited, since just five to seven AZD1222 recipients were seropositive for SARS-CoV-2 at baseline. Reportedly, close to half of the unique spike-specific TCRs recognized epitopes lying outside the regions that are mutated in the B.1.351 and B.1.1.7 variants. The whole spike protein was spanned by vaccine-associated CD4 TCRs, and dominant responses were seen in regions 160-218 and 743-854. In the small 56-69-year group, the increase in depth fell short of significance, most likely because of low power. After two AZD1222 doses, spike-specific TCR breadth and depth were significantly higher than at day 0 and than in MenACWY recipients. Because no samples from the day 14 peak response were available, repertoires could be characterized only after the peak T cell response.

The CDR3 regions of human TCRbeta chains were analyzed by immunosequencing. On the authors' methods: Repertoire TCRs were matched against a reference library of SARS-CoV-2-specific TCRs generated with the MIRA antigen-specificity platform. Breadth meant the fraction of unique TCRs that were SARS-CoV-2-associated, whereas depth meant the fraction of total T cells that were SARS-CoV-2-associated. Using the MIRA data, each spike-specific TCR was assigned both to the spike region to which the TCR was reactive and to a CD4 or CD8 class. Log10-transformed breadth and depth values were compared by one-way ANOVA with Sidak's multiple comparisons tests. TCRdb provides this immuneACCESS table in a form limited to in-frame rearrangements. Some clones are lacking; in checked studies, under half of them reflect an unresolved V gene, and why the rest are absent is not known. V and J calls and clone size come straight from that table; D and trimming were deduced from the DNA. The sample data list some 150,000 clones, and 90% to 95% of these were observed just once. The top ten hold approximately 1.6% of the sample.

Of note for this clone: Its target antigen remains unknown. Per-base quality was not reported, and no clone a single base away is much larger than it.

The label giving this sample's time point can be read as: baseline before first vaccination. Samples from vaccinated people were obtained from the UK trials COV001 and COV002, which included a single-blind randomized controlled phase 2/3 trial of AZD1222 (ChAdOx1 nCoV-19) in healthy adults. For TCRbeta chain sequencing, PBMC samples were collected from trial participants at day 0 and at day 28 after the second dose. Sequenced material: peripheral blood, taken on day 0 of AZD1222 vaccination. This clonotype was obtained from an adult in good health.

CDR3 protein: CASSPNGQLNTEAFF. DNA sequence: TGTGCCAGCAGTCCCAACGGACAGCTAAACACTGAAGCTTTCTTT. This receptor chain uses TRBV7-3 and TRBJ1-1; TRBD1 could be the D gene, as 6 bases match. CDR1 and CDR2 are drawn from the germline V gene: SGHTA, FQGTGA. Relative to germline, V is 6 bases shorter and J is 2 bases shorter, with 16 bases between their ends. There are 15 amino acids in the CDR3, from cysteine to phenylalanine inclusive. The sequence is cut down to CDR3 DNA, 45 bases in frame from base 1.